The subject of this entry is one TCR beta chain. Its antigen is currently unknown. This sample also contains other DNA sequences that code for the same CDR3. Sorted populations were all over 95% pure. The data stem from a study of beta chain features in type 1 diabetes. The study reverse transcribed the entire isolated RNA, so it sequenced expressed TCRB transcripts. The data were produced by immunoSEQ multiplex PCR, yet TCRdb's version contains in-frame clones alone and is incomplete. This sample has about 320,000 clones, with approximately 15% found just once. Findings of the study overall: Shorter templates might be favored by PCR, equally in patients and controls. The study left unresolved whether HLA type influences TCRB rearrangement.

V was trimmed by 6 bases and J by 3 bases, leaving 6 bases between them. CDR1 MNHEY and CDR2 SVGAGI come from the germline V gene. The CDR3 is 11 residues long. The material sequenced was central memory CD4+ T cells from blood. V gene TRBV6-5 combines with J gene TRBJ2-7; TRBD1 might be the D (5 bases). The sequence was collected from a young man in good health. CDR3 coding DNA: TGTGCCAGCAGAGACAGCTACGAGCAGTACTTC. It translates to CASRDSYEQYF.